The present entry profiles one T cell receptor (beta chain) with its context. Its antigen is not identified. Each donor supplied roughly 9 milliliters of peripheral blood. The data are from a study of blood T cells in healthy people across ages. Study results and limitations: It was not possible, with unsorted PBMCs, to conclusively compare naive and antigen-experienced cells.

Next came a second PCR, run for about 6 to 12 cycles, which used a sample-barcoded 5' primer along with a J-beta primer mix. TCRdb reanalysed the 5' RACE reads using MiXCR and keeps one entry per CDR3 protein. This sample has over 1.5 million distinct CDR3 sequences, with 49% found just once. The sample was blood. The source of this sequence is a woman in her thirties or forties in good health.

The CDR3 reads CASMGGGYTF. The CDR3 region has the DNA TGTGCCAGCATGGGTGGAGGCTACACCTTC. J is TRBJ1-2 and V is TRBV2; D is undetermined. Looked up from germline, CDR1 is SNHLY and CDR2 is FYNNEI. V gave up 7 bases and J gave up 8 bases, with 8 bases separating them. The CDR3 consists of 10 residues. Combining the CDR3 with reference TRBV2 and TRBJ1-2 gives the whole variable domain EPEVTQTPSHQVTQMGQEVILRCVPISNHLYFYWYRQILGQKVEFLVSFYNNEISEKSEIFDDQFSVERPDGSNFTLKIRSTKLEDSAMYFCASMGGGYTFGSGTRLTVV.